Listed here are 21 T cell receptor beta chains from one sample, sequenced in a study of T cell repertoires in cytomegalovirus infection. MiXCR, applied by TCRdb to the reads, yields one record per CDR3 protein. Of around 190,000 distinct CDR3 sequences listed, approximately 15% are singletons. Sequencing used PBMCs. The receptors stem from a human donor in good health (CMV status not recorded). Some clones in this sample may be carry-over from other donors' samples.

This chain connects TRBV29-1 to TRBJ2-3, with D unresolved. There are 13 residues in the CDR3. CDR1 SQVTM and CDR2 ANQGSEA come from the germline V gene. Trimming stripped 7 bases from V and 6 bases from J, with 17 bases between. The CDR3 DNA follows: TGCAGCGCCGTGGCATCCACTCAGGATACGCAGTATTTT. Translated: CSAVASTQDTQYF.

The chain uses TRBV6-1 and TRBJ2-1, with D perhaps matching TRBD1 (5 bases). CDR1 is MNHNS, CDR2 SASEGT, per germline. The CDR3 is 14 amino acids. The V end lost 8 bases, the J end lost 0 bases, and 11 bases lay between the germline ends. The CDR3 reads CASGLDSSYNEQFF. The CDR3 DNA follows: TGTGCCAGCGGCCTCGACAGCTCCTACAATGAGCAGTTCTTC.

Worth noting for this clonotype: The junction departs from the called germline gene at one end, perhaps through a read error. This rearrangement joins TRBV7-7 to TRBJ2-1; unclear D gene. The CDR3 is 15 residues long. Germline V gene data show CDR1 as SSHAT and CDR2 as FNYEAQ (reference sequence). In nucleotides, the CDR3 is TGTGCTAGCAGCCCAAACTCCGGGTCCTACAATGAGCAGTTCTTC. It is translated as CASSPNSGSYNEQFF.

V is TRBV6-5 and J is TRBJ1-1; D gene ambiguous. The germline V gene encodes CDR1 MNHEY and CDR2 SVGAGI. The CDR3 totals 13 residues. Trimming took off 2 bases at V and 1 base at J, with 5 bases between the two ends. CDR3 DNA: TGTGCCAGCAGTTACGAGGAGAACACTGAAGCTTTCTTT. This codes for CASSYEENTEAFF.

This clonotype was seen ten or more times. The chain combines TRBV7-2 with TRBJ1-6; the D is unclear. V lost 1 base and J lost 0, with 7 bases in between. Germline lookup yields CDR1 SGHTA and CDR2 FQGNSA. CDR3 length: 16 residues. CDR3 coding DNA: TGTGCCAGCAGCTTAGACCAGAGCTCCTATAATTCACCCCTCCACTTT. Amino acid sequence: CASSLDQSSYNSPLHF.

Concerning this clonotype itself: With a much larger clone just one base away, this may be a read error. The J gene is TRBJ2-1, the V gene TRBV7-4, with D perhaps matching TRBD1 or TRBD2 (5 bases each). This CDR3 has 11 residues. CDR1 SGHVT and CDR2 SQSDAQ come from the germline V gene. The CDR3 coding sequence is TGTGCCAGCGAGAGGGGAAATGGGCAGTTCTTC. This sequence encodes CASERGNGQFF.

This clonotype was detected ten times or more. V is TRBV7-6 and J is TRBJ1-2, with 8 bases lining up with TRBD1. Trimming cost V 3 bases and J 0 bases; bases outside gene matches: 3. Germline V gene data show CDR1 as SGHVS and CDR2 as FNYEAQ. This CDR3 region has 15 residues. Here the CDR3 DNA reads TGTGCCAGCAGCTTCGGACAGGGATCTAACTATGGCTACACCTTC. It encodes CASSFGQGSNYGYTF.

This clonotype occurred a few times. CDR3 coding DNA: TGTGCCAGCGGGGTTGGGGGTAGCGGGAATTACGAGCAGTACTTC. Residues: CASGVGGSGNYEQYF. The chain employs TRBV28 and TRBJ2-7; 8 positions match TRBD2. V trimming: 8 bases; J trimming: 4 bases; junction bases outside the gene matches: 13. The CDR3 loop spans 15 amino acids. Germline CDR1 MDHEN, CDR2 SYDVKM. Full variable domain (rest looked up from reference TRBV28 and TRBJ2-7): DVKVTQSSRYLVKRTGEKVFLECVQDMDHENMFWYRQDPGLGLRLIYFSYDVKMKEKGDIPEGYSVSREKKERFSLILESASTNQTSMYLCASGVGGSGNYEQYFGPGTRLTVT.

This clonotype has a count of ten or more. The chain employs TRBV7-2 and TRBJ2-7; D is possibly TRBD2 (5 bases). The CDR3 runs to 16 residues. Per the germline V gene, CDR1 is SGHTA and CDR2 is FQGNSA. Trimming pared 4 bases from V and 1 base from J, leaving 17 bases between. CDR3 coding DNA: TGTGCCAGCAGCTCCGGAGGCCCCGCGAGGTCCTACGAGCAGTACTTC. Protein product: CASSSGGPARSYEQYF.

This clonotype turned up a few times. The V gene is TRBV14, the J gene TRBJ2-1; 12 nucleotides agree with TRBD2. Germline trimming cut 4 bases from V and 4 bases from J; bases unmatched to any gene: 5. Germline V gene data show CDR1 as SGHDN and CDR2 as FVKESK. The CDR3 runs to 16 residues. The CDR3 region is CASSPGLAGRYNEQFF. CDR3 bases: TGTGCCAGCAGCCCAGGACTAGCGGGACGGTACAATGAGCAGTTCTTC.

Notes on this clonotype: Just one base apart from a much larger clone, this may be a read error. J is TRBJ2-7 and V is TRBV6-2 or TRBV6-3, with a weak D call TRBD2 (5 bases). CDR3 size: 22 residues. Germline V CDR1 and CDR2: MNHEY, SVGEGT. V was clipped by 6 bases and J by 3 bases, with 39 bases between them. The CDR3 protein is CASRPTPVRLTAPRTLDYEQYF. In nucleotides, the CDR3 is TGTGCCAGCAGACCCACGCCAGTTCGACTAACGGCCCCCCGAACACTTGACTACGAGCAGTACTTC.

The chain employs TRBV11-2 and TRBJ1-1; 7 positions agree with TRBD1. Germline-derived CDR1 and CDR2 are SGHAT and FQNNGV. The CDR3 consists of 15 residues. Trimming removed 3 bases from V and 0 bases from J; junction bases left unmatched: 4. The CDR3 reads CASSFGTAMNTEAFF. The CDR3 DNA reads TGTGCCAGCAGCTTCGGGACAGCTATGAACACTGAAGCTTTCTTT.

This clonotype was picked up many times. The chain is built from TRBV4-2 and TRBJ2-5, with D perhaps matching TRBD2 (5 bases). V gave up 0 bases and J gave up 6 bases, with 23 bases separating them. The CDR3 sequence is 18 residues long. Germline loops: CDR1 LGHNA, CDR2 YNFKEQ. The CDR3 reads CASSQDAGGPPVGQTQYF. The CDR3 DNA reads TGTGCCAGCAGCCAAGATGCGGGCGGACCCCCGGTAGGACAGACCCAGTACTTC.

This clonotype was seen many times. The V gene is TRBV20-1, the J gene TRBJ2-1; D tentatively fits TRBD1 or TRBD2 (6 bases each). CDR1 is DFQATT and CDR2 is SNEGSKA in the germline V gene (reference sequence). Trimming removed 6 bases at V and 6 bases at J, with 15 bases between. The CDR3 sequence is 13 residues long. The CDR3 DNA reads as TGCAGTGCAGGATCCCCGGGGGCCAATGAGCAGTTCTTC. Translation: CSAGSPGANEQFF.

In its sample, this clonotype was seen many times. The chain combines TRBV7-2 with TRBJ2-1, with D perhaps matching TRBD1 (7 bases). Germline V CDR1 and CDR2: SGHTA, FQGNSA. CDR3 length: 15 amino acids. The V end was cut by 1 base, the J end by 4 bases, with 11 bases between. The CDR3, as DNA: TGTGCCAGCAGCTTAGGACAGGGAGGTTACAATGAGCAGTTCTTC. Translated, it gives CASSLGQGGYNEQFF.

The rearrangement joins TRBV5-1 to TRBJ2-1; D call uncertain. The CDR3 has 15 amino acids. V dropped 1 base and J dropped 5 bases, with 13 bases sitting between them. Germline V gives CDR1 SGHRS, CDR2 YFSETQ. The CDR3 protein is CASSLLPHTDNEQFF. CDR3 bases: TGCGCCAGCAGCTTGCTACCGCACACGGACAATGAGCAGTTCTTC.

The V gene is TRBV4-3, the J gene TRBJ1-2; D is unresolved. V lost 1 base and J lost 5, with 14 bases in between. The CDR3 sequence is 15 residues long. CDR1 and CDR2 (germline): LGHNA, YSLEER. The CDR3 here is CASSQVELQSYGYTF. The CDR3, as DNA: TGCGCCAGCAGCCAAGTAGAGTTACAGTCTTATGGCTACACCTTC.

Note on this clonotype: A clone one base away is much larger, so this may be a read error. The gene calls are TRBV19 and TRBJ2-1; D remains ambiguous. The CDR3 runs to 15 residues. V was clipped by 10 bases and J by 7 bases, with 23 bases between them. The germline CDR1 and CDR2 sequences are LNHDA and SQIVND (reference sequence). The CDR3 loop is CAISPSINFGNEQFF. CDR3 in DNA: TGTGCCATTAGCCCGTCAATTAATTTCGGGAATGAGCAGTTCTTC.

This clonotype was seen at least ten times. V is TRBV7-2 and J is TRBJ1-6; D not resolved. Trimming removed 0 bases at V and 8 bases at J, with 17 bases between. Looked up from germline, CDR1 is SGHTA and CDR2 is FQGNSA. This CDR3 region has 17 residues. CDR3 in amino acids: CASSLAIPGSSHSPLHF. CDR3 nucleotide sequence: TGTGCCAGCAGCTTAGCGATTCCCGGGTCATCCCATTCACCCCTCCACTTT.

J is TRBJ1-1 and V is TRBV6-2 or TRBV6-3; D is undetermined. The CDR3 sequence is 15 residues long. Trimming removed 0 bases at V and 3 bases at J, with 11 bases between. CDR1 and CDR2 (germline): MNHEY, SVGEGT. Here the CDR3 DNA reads TGTGCCAGCAGTTACTCTAGTCGACTCTACACTGAAGCTTTCTTT. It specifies CASSYSSRLYTEAFF.

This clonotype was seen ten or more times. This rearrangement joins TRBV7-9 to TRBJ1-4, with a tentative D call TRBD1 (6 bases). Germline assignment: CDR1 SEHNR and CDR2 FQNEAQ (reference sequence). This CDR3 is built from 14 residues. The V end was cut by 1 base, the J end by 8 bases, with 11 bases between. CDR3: CASSLGQAVEKLFF. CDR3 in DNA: TGTGCCAGCAGCTTAGGACAGGCGGTGGAAAAACTGTTTTTT. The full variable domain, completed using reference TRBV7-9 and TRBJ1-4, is DTGVSQNPRHKITKRGQNVTFRCDPISEHNRLYWYRQTLGQGPEFLTYFQNEAQLEKSRLLSDRFSAERPKGSFSTLEIQRTEQGDSAMYLCASSLGQAVEKLFFGSGTQLSVL.